The count of the clone carrying this T cell receptor beta chain is one. Assay used: immunoSEQ multiplex PCR; TCRdb lists only in-frame clones, some missing. The sample records over 2 million clones, less than 95% being singletons. These data belong to a study of shared clonotypes between healthy human individuals. CD8 cells regarded as naive lacked CD45RO, were positively chosen for CCR7, and omitted terminally differentiated effector memory CD45RA+ cells. The sequence was collected from a man between 18 and 35 years old in good health. Sequenced input: naive CD8+ T cells sorted from blood.

DNA for the CDR3: TGTGCCACCAGCAGAGGCTCTGGGGCCAACGTCCTGACTTTC. This codes for CATSRGSGANVLTF. The rearrangement links TRBV15 to TRBJ2-6; unclear D gene. The CDR3 consists of 14 residues. The germline CDR1 and CDR2 sequences are LNHNV and YYDKDF (reference sequence). Trimming shortened V by 1 base and J by 0 bases, and 1 base separated the two germline ends.